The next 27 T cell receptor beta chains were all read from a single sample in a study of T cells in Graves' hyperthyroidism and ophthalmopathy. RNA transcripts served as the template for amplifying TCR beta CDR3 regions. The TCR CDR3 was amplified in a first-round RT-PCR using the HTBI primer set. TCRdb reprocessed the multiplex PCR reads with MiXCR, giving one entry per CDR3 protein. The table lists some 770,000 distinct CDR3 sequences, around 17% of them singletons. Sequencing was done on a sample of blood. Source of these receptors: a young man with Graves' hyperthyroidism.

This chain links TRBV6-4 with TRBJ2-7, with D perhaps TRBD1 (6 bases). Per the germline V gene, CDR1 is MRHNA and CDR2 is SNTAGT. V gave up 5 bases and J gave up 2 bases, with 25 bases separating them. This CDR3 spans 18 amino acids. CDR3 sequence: CASSYDSQGSSNPYEQYF. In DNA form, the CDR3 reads TGTGCCAGCAGTTACGACTCACAGGGTTCCTCCAATCCCTACGAGCAGTACTTC.

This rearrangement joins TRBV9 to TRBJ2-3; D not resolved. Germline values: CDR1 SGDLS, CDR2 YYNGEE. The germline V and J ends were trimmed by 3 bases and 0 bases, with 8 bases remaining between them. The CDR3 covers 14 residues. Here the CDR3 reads CASSDGSSTDTQYF. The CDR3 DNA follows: TGTGCCAGCAGCGACGGTTCTAGCACAGATACGCAGTATTTT.

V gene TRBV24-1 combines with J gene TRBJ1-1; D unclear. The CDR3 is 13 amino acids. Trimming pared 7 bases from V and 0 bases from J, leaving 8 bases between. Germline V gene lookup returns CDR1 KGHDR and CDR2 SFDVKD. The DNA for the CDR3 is TGTGCCACCAGGGGCCTCCTGAACACTGAAGCTTTCTTT. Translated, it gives CATRGLLNTEAFF.

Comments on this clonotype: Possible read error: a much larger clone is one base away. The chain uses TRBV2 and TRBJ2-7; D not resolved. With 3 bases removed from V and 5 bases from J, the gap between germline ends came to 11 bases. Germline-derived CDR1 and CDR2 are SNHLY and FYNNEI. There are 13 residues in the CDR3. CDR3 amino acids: CASSDGPGHEQYF. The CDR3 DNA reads TGTGCCAGCAGTGACGGGCCGGGCCACGAGCAGTACTTC. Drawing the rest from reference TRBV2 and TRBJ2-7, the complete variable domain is EPEVTQTPSHQVTQMGQEVILRCVPISNHLYFYWYRQILGQKVEFLVSFYNNEISEKSEIFDDQFSVERPDGSNFTLKIRSTKLEDSAMYFCASSDGPGHEQYFGPGTRLTVT.

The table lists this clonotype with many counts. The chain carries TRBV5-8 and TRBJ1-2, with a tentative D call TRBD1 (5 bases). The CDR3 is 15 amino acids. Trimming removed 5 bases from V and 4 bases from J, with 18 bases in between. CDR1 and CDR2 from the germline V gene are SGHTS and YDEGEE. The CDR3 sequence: CASRGGTATFYGYTF. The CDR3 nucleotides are TGTGCCAGCAGGGGCGGGACCGCCACTTTCTATGGCTACACCTTC.

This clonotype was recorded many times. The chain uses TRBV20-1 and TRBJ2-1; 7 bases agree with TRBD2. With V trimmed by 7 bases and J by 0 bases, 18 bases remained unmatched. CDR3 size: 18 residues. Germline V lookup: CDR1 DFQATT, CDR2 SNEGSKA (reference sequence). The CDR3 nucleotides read TGCAGTGGGGATAGAGGACTAGTCGGCGGGAGCTCCTACAATGAGCAGTTCTTC. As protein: CSGDRGLVGGSSYNEQFF.

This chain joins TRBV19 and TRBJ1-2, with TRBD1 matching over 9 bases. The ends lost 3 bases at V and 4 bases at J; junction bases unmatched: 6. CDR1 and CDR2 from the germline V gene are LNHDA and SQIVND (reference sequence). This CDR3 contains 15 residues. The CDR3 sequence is CASSISGQGSYGYTF. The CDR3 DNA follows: TGTGCCAGTAGTATCTCAGGACAGGGGAGCTATGGCTACACCTTC.

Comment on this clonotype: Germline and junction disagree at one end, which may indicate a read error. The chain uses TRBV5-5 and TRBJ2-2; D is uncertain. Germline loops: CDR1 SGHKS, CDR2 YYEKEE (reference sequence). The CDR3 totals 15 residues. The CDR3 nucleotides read TGTGCCGGCAGCTTCATAGTCTTGAACACCGGGGAGCTGTTTTTT. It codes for CAGSFIVLNTGELFF.

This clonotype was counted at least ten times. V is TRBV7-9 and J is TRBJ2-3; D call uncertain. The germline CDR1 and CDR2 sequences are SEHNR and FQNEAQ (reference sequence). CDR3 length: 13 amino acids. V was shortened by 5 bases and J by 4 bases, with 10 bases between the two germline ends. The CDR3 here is CASSVNGADTQYF. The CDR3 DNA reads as TGTGCCAGCAGCGTGAATGGGGCAGATACGCAGTATTTT.

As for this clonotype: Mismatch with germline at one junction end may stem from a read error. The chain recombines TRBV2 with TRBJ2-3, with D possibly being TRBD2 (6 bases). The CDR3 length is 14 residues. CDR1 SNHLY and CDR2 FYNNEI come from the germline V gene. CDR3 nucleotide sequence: TGTGCCGGCAGTGAAGGTTGGCGGGGAGATACGCAGTATTTT. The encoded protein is CAGSEGWRGDTQYF.

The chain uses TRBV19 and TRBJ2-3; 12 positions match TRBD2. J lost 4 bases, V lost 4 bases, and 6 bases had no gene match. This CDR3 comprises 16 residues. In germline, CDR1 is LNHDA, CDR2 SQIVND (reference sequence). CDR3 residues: CASSTRLAGDPDTQYF. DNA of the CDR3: TGTGCCAGTAGTACCCGACTAGCGGGAGATCCAGATACGCAGTATTTT.

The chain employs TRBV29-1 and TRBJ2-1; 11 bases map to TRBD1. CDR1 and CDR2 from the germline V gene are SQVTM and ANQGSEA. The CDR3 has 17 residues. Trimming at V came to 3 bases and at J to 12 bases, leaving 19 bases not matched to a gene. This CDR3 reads CSVDGLKDRGRWDGQFF. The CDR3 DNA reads TGCAGCGTTGATGGATTGAAGGACAGGGGGCGTTGGGATGGGCAGTTCTTC.

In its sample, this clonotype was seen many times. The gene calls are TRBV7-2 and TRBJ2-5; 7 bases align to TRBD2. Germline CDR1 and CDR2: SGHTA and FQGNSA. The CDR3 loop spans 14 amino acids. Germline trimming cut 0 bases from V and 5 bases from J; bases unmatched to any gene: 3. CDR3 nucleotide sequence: TGTGCCAGCAGCTTAGCGGGAGGGCCCGAGACCCAGTACTTC. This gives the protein CASSLAGGPETQYF. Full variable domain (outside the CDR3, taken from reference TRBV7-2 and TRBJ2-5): GAGVSQSPSNKVTEKGKDVELRCDPISGHTALYWYRQSLGQGLEFLIYFQGNSAPDKSGLPSDRFSAERTGGSVSTLTIQRTQQEDSAVYLCASSLAGGPETQYFGPGTRLLVL.

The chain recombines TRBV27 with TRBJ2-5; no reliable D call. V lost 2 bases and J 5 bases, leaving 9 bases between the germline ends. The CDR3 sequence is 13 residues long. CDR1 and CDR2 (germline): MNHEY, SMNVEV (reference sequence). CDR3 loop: CASSLGFRETQYF. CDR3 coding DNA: TGTGCCAGCAGTTTAGGGTTCAGGGAGACCCAGTACTTC.

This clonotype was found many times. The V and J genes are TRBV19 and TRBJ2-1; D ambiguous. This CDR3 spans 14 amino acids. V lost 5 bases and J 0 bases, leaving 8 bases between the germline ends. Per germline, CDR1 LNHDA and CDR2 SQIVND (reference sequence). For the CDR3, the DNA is TGTGCCAGTAGTGTGAGGATCTCCTACAATGAGCAGTTCTTC. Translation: CASSVRISYNEQFF.

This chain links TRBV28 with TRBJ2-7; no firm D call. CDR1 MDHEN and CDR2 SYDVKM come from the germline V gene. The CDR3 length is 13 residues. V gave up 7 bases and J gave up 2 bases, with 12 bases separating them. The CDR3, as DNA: TGTGCCAGCAACCGGCCTCTTACCTACGAGCAGTACTTC. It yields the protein CASNRPLTYEQYF.

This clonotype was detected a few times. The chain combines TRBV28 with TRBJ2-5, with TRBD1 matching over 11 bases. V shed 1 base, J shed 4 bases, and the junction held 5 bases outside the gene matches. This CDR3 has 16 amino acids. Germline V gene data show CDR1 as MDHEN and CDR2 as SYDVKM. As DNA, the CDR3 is TGTGCCAGCAGTTTATTGTGGACAGGGGGCAGAGAGACCCAGTACTTC. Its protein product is CASSLLWTGGRETQYF. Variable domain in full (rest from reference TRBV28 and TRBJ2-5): DVKVTQSSRYLVKRTGEKVFLECVQDMDHENMFWYRQDPGLGLRLIYFSYDVKMKEKGDIPEGYSVSREKKERFSLILESASTNQTSMYLCASSLLWTGGRETQYFGPGTRLLVL.

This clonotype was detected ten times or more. The CDR3 protein is CASSPLDRDYEQYF. The CDR3, as DNA: TGTGCCAGCAGTCCTTTGGACAGAGACTACGAGCAGTACTTC. The chain has TRBV27 and TRBJ2-7, with D perhaps matching TRBD1 (6 bases). CDR1 is MNHEY and CDR2 is SMNVEV in the germline V gene (reference sequence). Trimming took 5 bases from V and 3 from J, leaving 14 bases between them. The CDR3 length is 14 residues.

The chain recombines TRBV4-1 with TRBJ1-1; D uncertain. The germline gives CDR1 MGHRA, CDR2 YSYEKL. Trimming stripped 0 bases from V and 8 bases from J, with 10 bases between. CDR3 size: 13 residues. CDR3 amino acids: CASSQDERSEAFF. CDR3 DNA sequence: TGCGCCAGCAGCCAAGATGAACGCTCGGAAGCTTTCTTT.

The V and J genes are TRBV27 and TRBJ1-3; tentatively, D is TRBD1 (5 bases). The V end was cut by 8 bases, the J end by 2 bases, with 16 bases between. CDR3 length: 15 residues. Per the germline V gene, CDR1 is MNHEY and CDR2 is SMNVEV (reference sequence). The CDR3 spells CASGPEGAAGNTIYF. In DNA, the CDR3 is TGTGCCAGCGGCCCTGAAGGGGCGGCTGGAAACACCATATATTTT.

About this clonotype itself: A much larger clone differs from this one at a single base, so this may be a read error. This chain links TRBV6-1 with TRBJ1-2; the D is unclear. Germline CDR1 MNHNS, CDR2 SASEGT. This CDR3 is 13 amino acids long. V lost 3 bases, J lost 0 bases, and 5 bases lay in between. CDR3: CASSDIANYGYTF. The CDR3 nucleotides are TGTGCCAGCAGTGATATAGCTAACTATGGCTACACCTTC.

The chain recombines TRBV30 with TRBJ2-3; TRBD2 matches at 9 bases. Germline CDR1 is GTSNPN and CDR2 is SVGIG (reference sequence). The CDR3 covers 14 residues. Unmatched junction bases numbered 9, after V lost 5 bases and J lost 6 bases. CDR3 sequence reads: CAWEKREAGDTQYF. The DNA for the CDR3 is TGTGCCTGGGAGAAGCGGGAGGCCGGGGATACGCAGTATTTT. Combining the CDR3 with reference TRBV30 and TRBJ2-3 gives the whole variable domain SQTIHQWPATLVQPVGSPLSLECTVEGTSNPNLYWYRQAAGRGLQLLFYSVGIGQISSEVPQNLSASRPQDRQFILSSKKLLLSDSGFYLCAWEKREAGDTQYFGPGTRLTVL.

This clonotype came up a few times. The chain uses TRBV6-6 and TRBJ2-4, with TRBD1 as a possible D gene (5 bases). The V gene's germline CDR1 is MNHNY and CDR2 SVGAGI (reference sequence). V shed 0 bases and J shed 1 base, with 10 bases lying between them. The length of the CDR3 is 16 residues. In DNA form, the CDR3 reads TGTGCCAGCAGTTACTCGAGATCAGGGGCCAAAAACATTCAGTACTTC. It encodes CASSYSRSGAKNIQYF.

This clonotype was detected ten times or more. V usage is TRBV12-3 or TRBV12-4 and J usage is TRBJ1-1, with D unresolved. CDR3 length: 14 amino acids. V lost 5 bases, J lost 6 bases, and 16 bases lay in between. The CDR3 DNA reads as TGTGCCAGCAGTCCCCTTTTGCCTGGGCCTGAAGCTTTCTTT. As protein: CASSPLLPGPEAFF.

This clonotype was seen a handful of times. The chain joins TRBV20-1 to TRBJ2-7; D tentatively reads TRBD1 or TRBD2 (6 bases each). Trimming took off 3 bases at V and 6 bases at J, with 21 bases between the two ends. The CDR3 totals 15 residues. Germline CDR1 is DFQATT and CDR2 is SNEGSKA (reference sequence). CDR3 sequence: CSARPLPSGGSEQYF. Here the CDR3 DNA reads TGCAGTGCTAGGCCACTACCTTCCGGGGGCTCCGAGCAGTACTTC.

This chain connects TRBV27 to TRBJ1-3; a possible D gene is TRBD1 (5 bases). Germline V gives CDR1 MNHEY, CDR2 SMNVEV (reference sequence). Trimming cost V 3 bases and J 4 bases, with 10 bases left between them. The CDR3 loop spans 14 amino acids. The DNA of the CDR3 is TGTGCCAGCAGTTTCAGAGGGGAGGGAAACACCATATATTTT. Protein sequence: CASSFRGEGNTIYF.

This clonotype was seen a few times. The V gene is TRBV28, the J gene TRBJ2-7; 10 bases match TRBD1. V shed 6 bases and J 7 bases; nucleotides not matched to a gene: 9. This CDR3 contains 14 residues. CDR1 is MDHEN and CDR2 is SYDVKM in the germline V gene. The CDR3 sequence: CASRSSGTGVEQYF. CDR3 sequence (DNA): TGTGCCAGCAGATCCTCCGGGACAGGGGTAGAGCAGTACTTC.